What follows are 27 T cell receptor beta chains derived from one specimen sequenced in a study of cytomegalovirus exposure and HLA in healthy donors. PCR used 60 Vbeta primers and 13 Jbeta primers. Repertoires were generated with immunoSEQ multiplex PCR, while TCRdb's copy carries only in-frame clones and drops some. The sample has about 180,000 clones; under 80% are singletons. The specimen was PBMCs. The receptors were sampled from a human donor in good health.

This clone was detected once. The rearrangement joins TRBV18 to TRBJ1-2; 9 bases line up with TRBD1. Per the germline V gene, CDR1 is KGHSH and CDR2 is LQKENI. J gave up 8 bases and V 0 bases, and 7 bases lay outside the gene matches. The CDR3 extends over 15 amino acids. The CDR3, as DNA: TGTGCCAGCTCACCACCGGGACAGGGTATGCGGGGCTACACCTTC. Amino acids: CASSPPGQGMRGYTF.

This clone was picked up a small number of times. The chain is built from TRBV7-9 and TRBJ2-7; D remains ambiguous. The germline V and J ends were trimmed by 1 base and 2 bases, with 12 bases remaining between them. The CDR3 length is 15 residues. Germline assignment: CDR1 SEHNR and CDR2 FQNEAQ (reference sequence). The CDR3 sequence: CASSLVGGPAYEQYF. The CDR3, as DNA: TGTGCCAGCAGCTTAGTCGGTGGGCCAGCCTACGAGCAGTACTTC.

Of note for this clone: The germline gene is not matched at one end of the junction; a read error may be the cause. J is TRBJ2-7 and V is TRBV7-2; the match to TRBD2 covers 7 bases. CDR1 is SGHTA and CDR2 is FQGNSA in the germline V gene. The CDR3 covers 14 residues. The CDR3 bases are TGTGCCAGCAGCTTGGGCAGGGAGGGCTACAAGCAGTACTTC. Translating gives CASSLGREGYKQYF. The full variable domain, rest sourced from reference TRBV7-2 and TRBJ2-7, is GAGVSQSPSNKVTEKGKDVELRCDPISGHTALYWYRQSLGQGLEFLIYFQGNSAPDKSGLPSDRFSAERTGGSVSTLTIQRTQQEDSAVYLCASSLGREGYKQYFGPGTRLTVT.

This clone came up once. The chain links TRBV18 to TRBJ2-7; 9 bases match TRBD1. The CDR3 runs 14 residues. With 3 bases clipped from V and 4 bases from J, the junction kept 4 bases outside the gene matches. CDR1 and CDR2 from the germline V gene are KGHSH and LQKENI. The CDR3 here is CASSPGTGLYEQYF. The CDR3 bases are TGTGCCAGCTCACCCGGGACAGGGTTGTACGAGCAGTACTTC.

The sample holds one count of this clone. The V call is TRBV13, the J call TRBJ1-5; no definite D call. Germline V CDR1 and CDR2: PRHDT, FYEKMQ (reference sequence). The CDR3 sequence is 12 residues long. The V end lost 6 bases, the J end lost 3 bases, and 6 bases lay between the germline ends. CDR3 nucleotides: TGTGCCAGCAGTATAGACAATCAGCCCCAGCATTTT. Protein sequence: CASSIDNQPQHF.

A word on this clone: Other DNA sequences in the same sample also yield this CDR3. The chain is built from TRBV30 and TRBJ2-3; D gene ambiguous. The CDR3 consists of 13 residues. V lost 0 bases to trimming and J lost 1 base, with 5 bases between them. CDR1 is GTSNPN and CDR2 is SVGIG in the germline V gene (reference sequence). DNA for the CDR3: TGTGCCTGGAGTGTTGGGCGCACAGATACGCAGTATTTT. Protein: CAWSVGRTDTQYF.

This chain joins TRBV5-1 and TRBJ1-2; TRBD1 matches 9 bases. Germline CDR1 is SGHRS and CDR2 is YFSETQ. The length of the CDR3 is 16 residues. The J segment lost 7 bases and the V segment lost 3 bases, leaving 13 bases of the junction unmatched. In DNA form, the CDR3 reads TGCGCCAGCAGCTACAGCCGAGTGACAGGGGGGTCTGGCTACACCTTC. Translated, it gives CASSYSRVTGGSGYTF.

V usage is TRBV7-3 and J usage is TRBJ1-1; 9 bases are shared with TRBD1. The V gene's germline CDR1 is SGHTA and CDR2 FQGTGA. V trimming: 4 bases; J trimming: 4 bases; junction bases outside the gene matches: 7. CDR3 length: 15 residues. In nucleotides, the CDR3 is TGTGCCAGCAGCTGGGACAGGGTAATGTTCACTGAAGCTTTCTTT. It translates to CASSWDRVMFTEAFF.

The chain joins TRBV6-6 to TRBJ2-2, with 7 bases matching TRBD2. V was clipped by 7 bases and J by 4 bases; unmatched bases: 6. Looked up from germline, CDR1 is MNHNY and CDR2 is SVGAGI (reference sequence). This CDR3 contains 14 residues. Here the CDR3 reads CASTRGVGTGELFF. DNA for the CDR3: TGTGCCAGCACCCGGGGGGTAGGCACCGGGGAGCTGTTTTTT.

The rearrangement joins TRBV6-5 to TRBJ1-2; D not certain. The CDR3 is 14 residues long. The V end lost 6 bases, the J end lost 5 bases, and 16 bases lay between the germline ends. Germline values: CDR1 MNHEY, CDR2 SVGAGI. CDR3 sequence reads: CASSRDPKGYGYTF. The CDR3 DNA follows: TGTGCCAGCAGCCGGGATCCAAAAGGGTATGGCTACACCTTC.

The V and J genes are TRBV18 and TRBJ1-2; 12 bases line up with TRBD1. Germline V gene sequence: CDR1 KGHSH, CDR2 LQKENI. Unmatched junction bases numbered 16, after V lost 6 bases and J lost 2 bases. The CDR3 spans 19 residues. CDR3 DNA: TGTGCCAGCTCCCCGCTTGTGCCGGGACAGGGGGCTGGCAACTATGGCTACACCTTC. Protein product: CASSPLVPGQGAGNYGYTF.

This chain links TRBV7-9 with TRBJ1-2; D perhaps matches TRBD1 (5 bases). V was shortened by 6 bases and J by 3 bases, with 14 bases between the two germline ends. Germline assignment: CDR1 SEHNR and CDR2 FQNEAQ (reference sequence). CDR3 length: 14 amino acids. The CDR3 DNA reads as TGTGCCAGCAGTTACGGGTCGGGGGACTATGGCTACACCTTC. Its protein product is CASSYGSGDYGYTF.

V usage is TRBV27 and J usage is TRBJ2-1, with TRBD2 matching 14 bases. The CDR3 totals 19 residues. Trimming cost V 6 bases and J 3 bases; bases outside gene matches: 13. CDR1 and CDR2 (germline): MNHEY, SMNVEV (reference sequence). This CDR3 is CASSTRTSGGLSFYNEQFF. Written as DNA, the CDR3 is TGTGCCAGCAGCACAAGGACTAGCGGGGGGCTCAGTTTCTACAATGAGCAGTTCTTC.

V and J are TRBV21-1 and TRBJ1-1; no check of the table's D call, TRBD1, against the DNA was made. TRBV21-1 is described as a pseudogene. The CDR3 loop spans 24 amino acids. The CDR3: CASSKVSWRFRDRGFFRVNTEAFF. CDR3 DNA: TGTGCCAGCAGCAAAGTTTCTTGGCGTTTCCGGGACAGGGGATTTTTTAGGGTGAACACTGAAGCTTTCTTT.

The rearrangement links TRBV7-6 to TRBJ1-2; 8 positions agree with TRBD1. This CDR3 is built from 16 residues. With 0 bases clipped from V and 5 bases from J, the junction kept 8 bases outside the gene matches. Per germline, CDR1 SGHVS and CDR2 FNYEAQ. As DNA, the CDR3 is TGTGCCAGCAGCTTAGCCTTGGCAGGGGGCCAATATGGCTACACCTTC. Translation gives CASSLALAGGQYGYTF.

V usage is TRBV6-5 and J usage is TRBJ1-1; D uncertain. This CDR3 region has 13 residues. Germline V gives CDR1 MNHEY, CDR2 SVGAGI. V dropped 4 bases and J dropped 2 bases, with 8 bases sitting between them. DNA of the CDR3: TGTGCCAGCAGTTTCTTAATCAACACTGAAGCTTTCTTT. Its protein product is CASSFLINTEAFF.

The CDR3 DNA sequence: TGTGCCAGCAGCTTAGCGTGGACCGGGGAGCTGTTTTTT. Its translation: CASSLAWTGELFF. This chain uses TRBV7-3 with TRBJ2-2; no definite D call. This CDR3 contains 13 residues. V lost 2 bases and J 5 bases, leaving 6 bases between the germline ends. Germline V gene sequence: CDR1 SGHTA, CDR2 FQGTGA. The whole variable domain, remainder taken from reference TRBV7-3 and TRBJ2-2, is GAGVSQTPSNKVTEKGKYVELRCDPISGHTALYWYRQSLGQGPEFLIYFQGTGAADDSGLPNDRFFAVRPEGSVSTLKIQRTERGDSAVYLCASSLAWTGELFFGEGSRLTVL.

Only one count was recorded for this clone. The chain is built from TRBV11-2 and TRBJ2-7; the D gene is possibly TRBD2 (5 bases). The CDR3 is 13 amino acids. The V and J ends lost 3 bases and 2 bases respectively, with 8 bases between them. The germline V gene has CDR1 SGHAT and CDR2 FQNNGV. The CDR3 DNA follows: TGTGCCAGCAGCTTCGGACTGACCTACGAGCAGTACTTC. Translated: CASSFGLTYEQYF.

This clone is a singleton in its sample. The V and J genes are TRBV19 and TRBJ2-1; 7 nucleotides agree with TRBD2. Germline-derived CDR1 and CDR2 are LNHDA and SQIVND (reference sequence). Trimming took 6 bases from V and 10 from J; bases not matched to a gene: 12. There are 14 residues in the CDR3. CDR3 loop: CASRGLGLRGEQFF. CDR3 coding DNA: TGTGCCAGTAGAGGACTAGGACTTCGAGGCGAGCAGTTCTTC.

CDR3 coding DNA: TGTGCCAGCAGTGACCGGGACAGGGGTCCAGATACGCAGTATTTT. It specifies CASSDRDRGPDTQYF. The chain has TRBV6-6 and TRBJ2-3, with 10 positions matching TRBD1. Germline values: CDR1 MNHNY, CDR2 SVGAGI (reference sequence). CDR3 length equals 15 residues. The V and J ends lost 5 bases and 4 bases, in that order; junction bases with no gene match: 6.

CDR3 protein: CASRADSSTDTQYF. The CDR3 nucleotides read TGTGCCAGCAGAGCGGACAGTAGCACAGATACGCAGTATTTT. The chain uses TRBV2 and TRBJ2-3; D may be TRBD1 (6 bases). This CDR3 is built from 14 residues. The V and J ends lost 6 bases and 0 bases respectively, with 10 bases between them. The germline CDR1 and CDR2 sequences are SNHLY and FYNNEI. The full variable domain, rest sourced from reference TRBV2 and TRBJ2-3, is EPEVTQTPSHQVTQMGQEVILRCVPISNHLYFYWYRQILGQKVEFLVSFYNNEISEKSEIFDDQFSVERPDGSNFTLKIRSTKLEDSAMYFCASRADSSTDTQYFGPGTRLTVL.

This chain links TRBV5-6 with TRBJ1-3; D is ambiguous. Germline values: CDR1 SGHDT, CDR2 YYEEEE. Trimming took 3 bases from V and 9 from J, leaving 16 bases between them. The CDR3 contains 14 residues. The CDR3 spells CASSSGRPIGTIYF. In DNA form, the CDR3 reads TGTGCCAGCAGCTCCGGTCGCCCGATCGGCACCATATATTTT. Full variable domain (missing parts from reference TRBV5-6 and TRBJ1-3): DAGVTQSPTHLIKTRGQQVTLRCSPKSGHDTVSWYQQALGQGPQFIFQYYEEEERQRGNFPDRFSGHQFPNYSSELNVNALLLGDSALYLCASSSGRPIGTIYFGEGSWLTVV.

V usage is TRBV9 and J usage is TRBJ2-1; 15 bases are a match to TRBD2. The CDR3 loop spans 18 amino acids. Trimming at V came to 3 bases and at J to 6 bases, leaving 10 bases not matched to a gene. Germline loops: CDR1 SGDLS, CDR2 YYNGEE. The CDR3 is CASSALPGLAGGTNEQFF. DNA for the CDR3: TGTGCCAGCAGCGCACTCCCGGGACTAGCGGGGGGAACCAATGAGCAGTTCTTC.

CDR3 nucleotide sequence: TGTGCCAGCACCCTTCCTCGGACAGGGTTCCCTGAAGCTTTCTTT. The encoded protein is CASTLPRTGFPEAFF. V is TRBV27 and J is TRBJ1-1; 8 positions match TRBD1. Germline V gives CDR1 MNHEY, CDR2 SMNVEV (reference sequence). This CDR3 comprises 15 residues. V lost 7 bases to trimming and J lost 6 bases; unmatched junction nucleotides: 13.

This rearrangement joins TRBV5-4 to TRBJ2-5, with TRBD2 as a possible D gene (6 bases). Between the trimmed V and J ends, which lost 6 bases and 0 bases, there was a span of 15 bases. The V gene's germline CDR1 is SGHNT and CDR2 YYREEE (reference sequence). There are 15 residues in the CDR3. The CDR3 protein is CASTSGGTYQETQYF. The CDR3, as DNA: TGTGCCAGCACCTCGGGTGGGACTTACCAAGAGACCCAGTACTTC.

Written as DNA, the CDR3 is TGCGCCAGCAGCCCGGAAGGACTTCTGAATTCACCCCTCCACTTT. It encodes CASSPEGLLNSPLHF. This chain uses TRBV5-1 with TRBJ1-6; no definite D call. V lost 4 bases and J lost 7, with 15 bases in between. The length of the CDR3 is 15 residues. Germline-derived CDR1 and CDR2 are SGHRS and YFSETQ.

The chain has TRBV2 and TRBJ2-1; TRBD2 might be the D (6 bases). Trimming took 2 bases from V and 12 from J, leaving 8 bases between them. The CDR3 runs to 11 residues. Germline V gene sequence: CDR1 SNHLY, CDR2 FYNNEI. The CDR3 DNA is TGTGCCAGCAGTGAACGCGGGACGCAGTTCTTC. It codes for CASSERGTQFF.